This TCR beta chain comes out of a study of siplizumab effects on memory and regulatory T cells. Some clones are missing from TCRdb's copy, which holds only in-frame ones; the method was immunoSEQ multiplex PCR. The sample includes 95,000 to 100,000 clones, around 90% of them seen just once. Losses at the gene ends were 5 bases for V and 4 bases for J; bases not matched to a gene: 8. There are 14 residues in the CDR3. The germline CDR1 and CDR2 sequences are SGHNT and YYREEE (reference sequence). The source material was non-Treg CD4+ T cells sorted from blood. This TCR was recovered from a human donor in good health. The rearrangement uses TRBV5-4 and TRBJ1-2; 7 bases are shared with TRBD1. This CDR3 reads CASRLNRGAYGYTF. CDR3 nucleotides: TGTGCCAGCAGGCTCAACAGGGGAGCCTATGGCTACACCTTC.